This T cell receptor (beta chain) was recorded in a study of response to subunit inactivated influenza vaccine. Overall study results and limits: The authors suggested that few new T cells are recruited per seasonal influenza vaccination.

TCRdb independently ran MiXCR on the RT-PCR reads; one entry per CDR3 protein. The sample comprises 590,000 or so distinct CDR3 sequences, 14% of which are singletons, and about 7.4% rests with the top ten. At least ten counts were recorded for this clonotype. Its antigen is still unknown. Trimming stripped 6 bases from V and 3 bases from J, with 5 bases between. The CDR3 is made up of 11 amino acids. The specimen comprised PBMCs from blood, sampled 14 days before vaccination. This clonotype was obtained from a man in his fifties who received an inactivated influenza vaccine. The rearrangement links TRBV12-3 or TRBV12-4 to TRBJ1-1; D is undetermined. The DNA for the CDR3 is TGTGCCAGCAGGATATACACTGAAGCTTTCTTT. It translates to CASRIYTEAFF.